This T cell receptor (beta chain) was obtained from a study of identifying expanded T cells in peripheral blood. TCRdb's copy holds only in-frame clones and misses some; the assay was immunoSEQ multiplex PCR. The sample includes about 98,000 clones, about 91% of them seen just once. Germline CDR1 LNHDA, CDR2 SQIVND (reference sequence). V lost 7 bases to trimming and J lost 6 bases; unmatched junction nucleotides: 9. The CDR3 runs to 14 residues. The receptor comes from a person between 18 and 70 years old in good health. The sample taken for sequencing was blood. The rearrangement uses TRBV19 and TRBJ2-3, with 8 bases fitting TRBD2. CDR3 region: CASTYGGVTDTQYF. CDR3 DNA: TGTGCCAGTACCTACGGGGGGGTTACTGATACGCAGTATTTT. The full variable domain, with the rest looked up from reference TRBV19 and TRBJ2-3, is DGGITQSPKYLFRKEGQNVTLSCEQNLNHDAMYWYRQDPGQGLRLIYYSQIVNDFQKGDIAEGYSVSREKKESFPLTVTSAQKNPTAFYLCASTYGGVTDTQYFGPGTRLTVL.